The 7 T cell receptor beta chains below all came from one sample that was sequenced in a study of beta chain features in type 1 diabetes. The study, taken as a whole, reports: Type 1 diabetes patients had moderately but significantly shorter TCRB CDR3s in all four CD4+ subsets.

For these receptors, no antigen is known. Expressed TCRB transcripts were sequenced because the entire RNA isolate underwent reverse transcription. Some clones are missing from TCRdb's copy, which holds only in-frame ones; the method was immunoSEQ multiplex PCR. The sample lists more than 95,000 clones, around 30% seen once, with 0.53% in the top ten. The source material was central memory CD4+ T cells from blood. All receptors come from a woman aged 18-35 years with type 1 diabetes.

This clone was detected a few times. This chain connects TRBV2 to TRBJ2-5; the match to TRBD2 covers 14 bases. Germline lookup yields CDR1 SNHLY and CDR2 FYNNEI. The CDR3 has 16 residues. The ends lost 4 bases at V and 4 bases at J; junction bases unmatched: 5. The CDR3 sequence: CASSVTSGRGGETQYF. In DNA, the CDR3 is TGTGCCAGCAGTGTGACTAGCGGGAGGGGGGGAGAGACCCAGTACTTC. Drawing the rest from reference TRBV2 and TRBJ2-5, the complete variable domain is EPEVTQTPSHQVTQMGQEVILRCVPISNHLYFYWYRQILGQKVEFLVSFYNNEISEKSEIFDDQFSVERPDGSNFTLKIRSTKLEDSAMYFCASSVTSGRGGETQYFGPGTRLLVL.

The chain recombines TRBV2 with TRBJ2-5, with a weak D call TRBD1 (6 bases). V gave up 3 bases and J gave up 6 bases, with 17 bases separating them. Germline V gene sequence: CDR1 SNHLY, CDR2 FYNNEI. The CDR3 has 15 amino acids. The CDR3 nucleotides read TGTGCCAGCAGTGAGGTGACAGGAGCAATGCAGACCCAGTACTTC. Its protein product is CASSEVTGAMQTQYF.

The sample holds a few counts of this clone. V gene TRBV4-2 combines with J gene TRBJ2-1; D is possibly TRBD2 (6 bases). The germline V gene encodes CDR1 LGHNA and CDR2 YNFKEQ. The CDR3 covers 13 residues. V was pared by 4 bases and J by 6 bases, with 10 bases between. The CDR3 loop is CASSRSGVNEQFF. Written as DNA, the CDR3 is TGTGCCAGCAGCCGGTCGGGAGTCAATGAGCAGTTCTTC.

The rearrangement joins TRBV5-1 to TRBJ2-5; no clear D. This CDR3 has 13 residues. CDR1 is SGHRS, CDR2 YFSETQ, per germline. Trimming took off 3 bases at V and 3 bases at J, with 9 bases between the two ends. The CDR3 nucleotides are TGCGCCAGCAGCTCGAGCGATGAAGAGACCCAGTACTTC. This encodes CASSSSDEETQYF.

The V call is TRBV2, the J call TRBJ1-3; 8 bases match TRBD1. Germline CDR1 reads SNHLY; CDR2 reads FYNNEI. The CDR3 extends over 13 amino acids. V lost 6 bases, J lost 3 bases, and 1 base stayed unmatched. CDR3 residues: CASSTGGGNTIYF. In nucleotides, the CDR3 is TGTGCCAGCAGCACAGGGGGTGGAAACACCATATATTTT.

This clone has more than one count but fewer than ten. The chain links TRBV30 to TRBJ1-3; 12 nucleotides align to TRBD1. Germline trimming cut 6 bases from V and 7 bases from J; bases unmatched to any gene: 7. Germline assignment: CDR1 GTSNPN and CDR2 SVGIG (reference sequence). The CDR3 runs 14 residues. In DNA form, the CDR3 reads TGTGCCTGCGGCGGGACAGGGGGCGCGAACACCATATATTTT. This gives the protein CACGGTGGANTIYF.

This clone was counted a single time. The chain combines TRBV28 with TRBJ2-2, with 10 bases that match TRBD2. Germline trimming cut 6 bases from V and 3 bases from J; bases unmatched to any gene: 4. The germline V gene encodes CDR1 MDHEN and CDR2 SYDVKM. CDR3 length: 15 amino acids. CDR3 sequence: CASRLAGVDTGELFF. For the CDR3, the DNA is TGTGCCAGCAGGCTAGCGGGAGTGGACACCGGGGAGCTGTTTTTT.